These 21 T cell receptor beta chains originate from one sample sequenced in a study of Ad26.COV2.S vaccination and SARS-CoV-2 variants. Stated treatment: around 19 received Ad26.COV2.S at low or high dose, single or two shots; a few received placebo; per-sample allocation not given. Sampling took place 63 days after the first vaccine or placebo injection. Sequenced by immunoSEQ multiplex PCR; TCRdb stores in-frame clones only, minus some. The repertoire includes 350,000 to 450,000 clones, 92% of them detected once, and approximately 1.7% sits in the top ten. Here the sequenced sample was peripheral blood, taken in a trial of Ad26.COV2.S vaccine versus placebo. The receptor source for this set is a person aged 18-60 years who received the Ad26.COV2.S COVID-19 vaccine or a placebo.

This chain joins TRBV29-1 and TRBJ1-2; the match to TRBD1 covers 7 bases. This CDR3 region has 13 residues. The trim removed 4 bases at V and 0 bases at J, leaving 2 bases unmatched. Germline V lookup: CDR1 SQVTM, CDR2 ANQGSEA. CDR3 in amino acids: CSVAQGTNYGYTF. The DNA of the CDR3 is TGCAGCGTTGCACAGGGGACTAACTATGGCTACACCTTC.

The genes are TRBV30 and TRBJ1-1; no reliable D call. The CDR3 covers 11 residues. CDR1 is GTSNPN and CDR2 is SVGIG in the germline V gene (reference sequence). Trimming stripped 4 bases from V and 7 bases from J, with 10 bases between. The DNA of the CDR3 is TGTGCCTGGACGAGGACCGATGAAGCTTTCTTT. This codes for CAWTRTDEAFF.

In nucleotides, the CDR3 is TGTGCCAGCAGTGAATCTCTACTAGCGGGGGGACCCGGGCGTACGCAGTATTTT. Its protein product is CASSESLLAGGPGRTQYF. The chain combines TRBV25-1 with TRBJ2-3, with TRBD2 matching 12 bases. The germline V gene has CDR1 MGHDK and CDR2 SYGVNS. V dropped 1 base and J dropped 8; count of bases not matched to a gene: 13. This CDR3 is built from 18 residues.

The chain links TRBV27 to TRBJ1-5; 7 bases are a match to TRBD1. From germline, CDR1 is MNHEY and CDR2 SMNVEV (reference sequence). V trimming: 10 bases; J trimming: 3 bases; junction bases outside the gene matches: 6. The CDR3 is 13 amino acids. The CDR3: CATQGGNNQPQHF. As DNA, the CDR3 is TGTGCCACTCAGGGGGGGAACAATCAGCCCCAGCATTTT.

The CDR3 sequence is CASTGGNYGYTF. CDR3 bases: TGTGCCAGCACAGGGGGCAACTATGGCTACACCTTC. The chain combines TRBV6-5 with TRBJ1-2; 8 nucleotides align to TRBD1. The CDR3 contains 12 residues. Losses at the gene ends were 7 bases for V and 2 bases for J; bases not matched to a gene: 0. The germline CDR1 and CDR2 sequences are MNHEY and SVGAGI.

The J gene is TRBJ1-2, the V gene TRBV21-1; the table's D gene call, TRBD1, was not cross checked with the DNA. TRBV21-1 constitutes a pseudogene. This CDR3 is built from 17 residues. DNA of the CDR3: TGTGCCAGCAGACGCAGCCGGGACAGGGGGCGCGACTATGGCTACACCTTC. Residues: CASRRSRDRGRDYGYTF.

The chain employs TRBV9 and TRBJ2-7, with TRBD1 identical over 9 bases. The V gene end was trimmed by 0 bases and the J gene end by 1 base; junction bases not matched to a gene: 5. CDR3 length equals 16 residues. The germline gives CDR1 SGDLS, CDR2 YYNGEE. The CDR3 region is CASSVAETGGSYEQYF. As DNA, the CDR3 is TGTGCCAGCAGCGTAGCCGAGACAGGGGGGTCCTACGAGCAGTACTTC.

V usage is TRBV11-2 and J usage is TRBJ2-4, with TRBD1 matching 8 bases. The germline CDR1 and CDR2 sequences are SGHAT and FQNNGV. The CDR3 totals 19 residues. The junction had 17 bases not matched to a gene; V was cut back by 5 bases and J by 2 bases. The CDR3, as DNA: TGTGCCAGCAGCAAAGCTTACCCCCGGGACAGGCGAACCAAAAACATTCAGTACTTC. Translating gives CASSKAYPRDRRTKNIQYF.

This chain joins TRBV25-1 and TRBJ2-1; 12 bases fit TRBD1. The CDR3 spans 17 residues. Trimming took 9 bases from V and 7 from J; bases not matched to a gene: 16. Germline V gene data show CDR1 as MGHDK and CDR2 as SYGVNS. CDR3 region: CASTEAPRDRGLNEQFF. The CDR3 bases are TGTGCCAGTACCGAGGCTCCCCGGGACAGGGGGCTTAATGAGCAGTTCTTC.

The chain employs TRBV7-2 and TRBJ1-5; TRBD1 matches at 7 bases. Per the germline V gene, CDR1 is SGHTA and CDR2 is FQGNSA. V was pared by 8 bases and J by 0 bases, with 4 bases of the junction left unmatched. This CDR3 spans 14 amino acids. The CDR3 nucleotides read TGTGCCAGCTCGGGACAGTATAGCAATCAGCCCCAGCATTTT. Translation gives CASSGQYSNQPQHF.

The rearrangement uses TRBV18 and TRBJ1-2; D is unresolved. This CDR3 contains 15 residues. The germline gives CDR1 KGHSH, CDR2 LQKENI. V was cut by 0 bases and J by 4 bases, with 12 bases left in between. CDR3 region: CASSPPEGPIYGYTF. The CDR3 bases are TGTGCCAGCTCACCACCGGAAGGGCCTATCTATGGCTACACCTTC.

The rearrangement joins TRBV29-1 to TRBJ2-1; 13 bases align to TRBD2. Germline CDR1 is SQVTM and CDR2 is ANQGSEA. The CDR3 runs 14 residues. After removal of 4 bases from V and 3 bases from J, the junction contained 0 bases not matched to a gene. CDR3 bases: TGCAGCGTTGGGACTAGCGGGGGCTACAATGAGCAGTTCTTC. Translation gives CSVGTSGGYNEQFF.

CDR3 sequence (DNA): TGTGCCAGCAGCCAAGATCGGGCCCAGAGCACAGATACGCAGTATTTT. As protein: CASSQDRAQSTDTQYF. V is TRBV3-1 (or the pseudogene TRBV3-2) and J is TRBJ2-3; D call uncertain. The CDR3 has 16 residues. Trimming took 0 bases from V and 0 from J, leaving 10 bases between them. Germline V gene lookup returns CDR1 LGHDT and CDR2 YNNKEL (reference sequence).

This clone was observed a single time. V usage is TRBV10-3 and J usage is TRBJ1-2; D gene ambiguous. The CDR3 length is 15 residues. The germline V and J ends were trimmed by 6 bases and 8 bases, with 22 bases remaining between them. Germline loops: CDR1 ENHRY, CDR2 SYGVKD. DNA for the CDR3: TGTGCCATCAGCGTAACTGCGGCGGGAGGTGACGGCTACACCTTC. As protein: CAISVTAAGGDGYTF.

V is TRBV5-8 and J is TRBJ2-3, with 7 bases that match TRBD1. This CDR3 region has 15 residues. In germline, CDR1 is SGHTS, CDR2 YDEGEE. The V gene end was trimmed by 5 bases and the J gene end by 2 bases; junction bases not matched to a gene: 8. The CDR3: CASRSGQRITDTQYF. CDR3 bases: TGTGCCAGCAGATCGGGACAGAGGATCACAGATACGCAGTATTTT.

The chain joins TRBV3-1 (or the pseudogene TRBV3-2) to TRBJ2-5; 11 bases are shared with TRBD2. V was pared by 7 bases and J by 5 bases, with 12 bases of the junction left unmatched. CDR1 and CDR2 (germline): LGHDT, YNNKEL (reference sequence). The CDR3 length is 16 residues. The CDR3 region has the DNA TGTGCCAGCACTCAGACGCCTAGCGGGGGGCGGGAGACCCAGTACTTC. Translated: CASTQTPSGGRETQYF.

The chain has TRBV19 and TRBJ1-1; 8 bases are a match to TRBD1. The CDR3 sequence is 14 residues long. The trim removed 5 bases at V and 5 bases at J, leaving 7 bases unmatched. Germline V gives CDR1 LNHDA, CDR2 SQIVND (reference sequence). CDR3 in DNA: TGTGCCAGTAGTCTCGACAGGGGAGGAACTGAAGCTTTCTTT. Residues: CASSLDRGGTEAFF.

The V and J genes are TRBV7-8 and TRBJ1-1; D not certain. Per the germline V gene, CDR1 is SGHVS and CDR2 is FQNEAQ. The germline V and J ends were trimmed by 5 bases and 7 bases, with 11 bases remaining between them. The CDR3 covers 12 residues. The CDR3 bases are TGTGCCAGCAGCGCCACCACGGGTGAAGCTTTCTTT. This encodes CASSATTGEAFF. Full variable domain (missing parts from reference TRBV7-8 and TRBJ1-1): GAGVSQSPRYKVAKRGQDVALRCDPISGHVSLFWYQQALGQGPEFLTYFQNEAQLDKSGLPSDRFFAERPEGSVSTLKIQRTQQEDSAVYLCASSATTGEAFFGQGTRLTVV.

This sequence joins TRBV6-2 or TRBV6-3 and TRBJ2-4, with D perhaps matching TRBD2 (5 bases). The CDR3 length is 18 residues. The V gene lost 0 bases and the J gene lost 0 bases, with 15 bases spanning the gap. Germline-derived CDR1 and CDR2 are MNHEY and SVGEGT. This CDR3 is CASSYSTGGLLAKNIQYF. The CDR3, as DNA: TGTGCCAGCAGTTACTCCACCGGAGGATTACTAGCCAAAAACATTCAGTACTTC.

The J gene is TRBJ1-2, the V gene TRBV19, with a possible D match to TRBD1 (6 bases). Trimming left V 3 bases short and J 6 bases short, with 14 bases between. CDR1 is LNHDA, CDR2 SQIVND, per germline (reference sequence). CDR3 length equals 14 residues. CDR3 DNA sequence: TGTGCCAGTAGTATTTTTGGACAGTGGGATGGCTACACCTTC. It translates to CASSIFGQWDGYTF.

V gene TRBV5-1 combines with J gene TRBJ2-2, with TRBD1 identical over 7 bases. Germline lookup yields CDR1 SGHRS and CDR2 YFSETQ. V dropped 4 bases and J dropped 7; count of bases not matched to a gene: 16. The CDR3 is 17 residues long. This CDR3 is CASSPGPSQAGGGELFF. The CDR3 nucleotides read TGCGCCAGCAGCCCTGGCCCGAGTCAAGCAGGGGGCGGGGAGCTGTTTTTT.